The 12 T cell receptor beta chains presented below share a single source sample, sequenced in a study of a mutant IDH1 vaccine in newly diagnosed glioma. As to time point: week 35, safety follow-up. Doses consisted of 300 ug of mutant IDH1 20-mer peptide each, paired with topical imiquimod. These receptors are not linked to any known antigen. TCRdb's copy holds only in-frame clones and misses some; the assay was immunoSEQ multiplex PCR. The sample includes 40,000 to 50,000 clones, 80% to 90% of them seen just once. Sample: PBMCs, taken from a glioma patient whose treatment included an IDH1 peptide vaccine. The receptors were gathered from a man aged 40-49 years with glioma.

The V gene is TRBV7-2, the J gene TRBJ2-3, with TRBD1 identical over 10 bases. Trimming removed 1 base from V and 5 bases from J; junction bases left unmatched: 3. The CDR3 covers 15 residues. The germline gives CDR1 SGHTA, CDR2 FQGNSA. The CDR3 loop reads CASSLGTGGIDTQYF. In DNA form, the CDR3 reads TGTGCCAGCAGCTTAGGGACAGGGGGAATAGATACGCAGTATTTT.

V usage is TRBV5-4 and J usage is TRBJ2-3; D is possibly TRBD1 or TRBD2 (6 bases each). Deletions cut 5 bases from V and 7 bases from J, with 14 bases between. The CDR3 has 13 amino acids. Germline values: CDR1 SGHNT, CDR2 YYREEE (reference sequence). The CDR3 nucleotides read TGTGCCAGCAGTCTCCTCGGGGGCCATACGCAGTATTTT. Residues: CASSLLGGHTQYF.

The J gene is TRBJ1-1, the V gene TRBV7-9; D is undetermined. Deletions cut 8 bases from V and 0 bases from J, with 22 bases between. The CDR3 contains 17 residues. CDR1 is SEHNR and CDR2 is FQNEAQ in the germline V gene (reference sequence). CDR3 sequence (DNA): TGTGCCAGCCCGCCCCCCCAGGTGGGAAAGATGAACACTGAAGCTTTCTTT. Encoded protein: CASPPPQVGKMNTEAFF.

A note on this clone: Other nucleotide sequences from this sample produce the same CDR3. This sequence joins TRBV18 and TRBJ1-5; the D is unclear. Trimming took 2 bases from V and 6 from J, leaving 8 bases between them. The CDR3 extends over 13 amino acids. The germline CDR1 and CDR2 sequences are KGHSH and LQKENI. The CDR3 sequence: CASSPEGGQPQHF. CDR3 bases: TGTGCCAGCTCACCAGAAGGAGGTCAGCCCCAGCATTTT.

The chain links TRBV10-3 to TRBJ2-3, with D possibly being TRBD2 (7 bases). Germline-derived CDR1 and CDR2 are ENHRY and SYGVKD. V was cut by 5 bases and J by 2 bases, with 11 bases left in between. This CDR3 has 14 amino acids. This CDR3 is CAISKGGDTDTQYF. CDR3 nucleotide sequence: TGTGCCATCAGTAAAGGGGGGGACACAGATACGCAGTATTTT.

V usage is TRBV7-9 and J usage is TRBJ1-2; D is undetermined. Trimming removed 2 bases at V and 0 bases at J, with 7 bases between. CDR3 size: 14 residues. The germline V gene encodes CDR1 SEHNR and CDR2 FQNEAQ (reference sequence). CDR3 DNA: TGTGCCAGCAGCTTACTCCAAGCTAACTATGGCTACACCTTC. Amino acid sequence: CASSLLQANYGYTF.

A single count supports this clone. The rearrangement links TRBV6-5 to TRBJ2-3; D possibly corresponds to TRBD1 (6 bases). This CDR3 has 13 residues. Deletions cut 8 bases from V and 2 bases from J, with 11 bases between. The germline V gene encodes CDR1 MNHEY and CDR2 SVGAGI. Written as DNA, the CDR3 is TGTGCCAGCGGCCGGACAGACACAGATACGCAGTATTTT. This gives the protein CASGRTDTDTQYF.

The chain is built from TRBV2 and TRBJ2-7; 7 nucleotides agree with TRBD1. The CDR3 loop spans 16 amino acids. V gave up 1 base and J gave up 0 bases; unmatched junction bases: 6. Per germline, CDR1 SNHLY and CDR2 FYNNEI. The CDR3 protein is CASSEGGQTNSYEQYV. In nucleotides, the CDR3 is TGTGCCAGCAGTGAAGGGGGACAGACCAACTCCTACGAGCAGTACGTC.

The chain carries TRBV7-9 and TRBJ2-7; D may be TRBD2 (5 bases). This CDR3 is built from 18 residues. Germline CDR1 SEHNR, CDR2 FQNEAQ (reference sequence). V lost 5 bases and J lost 2, with 25 bases in between. The CDR3 protein is CASSERRAGEPLTYEQYV. The CDR3 DNA is TGTGCCAGCAGCGAAAGACGAGCCGGGGAACCCCTCACCTACGAGCAGTACGTC.

This chain links TRBV30 with TRBJ2-3, with unresolved D. The CDR3 covers 13 residues. Germline-derived CDR1 and CDR2 are GTSNPN and SVGIG (reference sequence). Trimming shortened V by 4 bases and J by 1 base, and 9 bases separated the two germline ends. CDR3 sequence: CAWMGKGTDTQYF. The CDR3 region has the DNA TGTGCCTGGATGGGGAAGGGCACAGATACGCAGTATTTT.

CDR3 nucleotide sequence: TGTGCCAGCAGCTTCGTGGGCACCTCGAACACCGGGGAGCTGTTTTTT. Translation gives CASSFVGTSNTGELFF. The chain combines TRBV7-9 with TRBJ2-2, with D unresolved. Trimming pared 3 bases from V and 0 bases from J, leaving 11 bases between. Germline CDR1 is SEHNR and CDR2 is FQNEAQ (reference sequence). The length of the CDR3 is 16 residues. Based on the CDR3 plus reference TRBV7-9 and TRBJ2-2, the full variable domain is DTGVSQNPRHKITKRGQNVTFRCDPISEHNRLYWYRQTLGQGPEFLTYFQNEAQLEKSRLLSDRFSAERPKGSFSTLEIQRTEQGDSAMYLCASSFVGTSNTGELFFGEGSRLTVL.

This chain links TRBV7-6 with TRBJ2-2; 13 bases match TRBD2. This CDR3 region has 18 residues. The germline V gene encodes CDR1 SGHVS and CDR2 FNYEAQ. After removal of 3 bases from V and 5 bases from J, the junction contained 9 bases not matched to a gene. In DNA form, the CDR3 reads TGTGCCAGCAGCTTCCCCGGGACTAGCGGGATGCAAACCGGGGAGCTGTTTTTT. Its translation: CASSFPGTSGMQTGELFF.